This T cell receptor beta chain was captured in a study of control samples from healthy donors and cancer patients. Method: immunoSEQ multiplex PCR; TCRdb's copy keeps in-frame clones and lacks some. The sample has approximately 79,000 clones, about 91% seen once. The sequenced material came from blood. The clonotype was recovered from a man over 45 in good health.

Here the CDR3 DNA reads TGTGCCTGGAGTAAGCAATGGGGCAATCAGCCCCAGCATTTT. Its protein product is CAWSKQWGNQPQHF. The chain is built from TRBV30 and TRBJ1-5; D unclear. Germline CDR1 and CDR2: GTSNPN and SVGIG (reference sequence). The V end lost 2 bases, the J end lost 2 bases, and 10 bases lay between the germline ends. The CDR3 contains 14 residues.